This T cell receptor beta chain was observed in a study of cytomegalovirus exposure and HLA in healthy donors. Study outcomes and limitations: TCR beta chains associated with HLA were, in a later analysis, more clonally expanded than equally common others. Association of a missense DCLRE1C variant with TCR beta V- and J-gene trimming was reported in a later analysis. Presence/absence analyses supposed approximately even sequencing depth among donors.

A multiplex PCR was run with 60 Vbeta primers and 13 Jbeta primers. The repertoire was sequenced with immunoSEQ multiplex PCR; TCRdb's copy has only in-frame clones and lacks some. The table includes about 200,000 clones, about 88% detected once. Losses at the gene ends were 4 bases for V and 7 bases for J; bases not matched to a gene: 9. The CDR3 has 16 amino acids. Germline V gene lookup returns CDR1 SGHNT and CDR2 YYREEE (reference sequence). On this clone: Its antigen is still unknown.

This receptor was identified in a woman in her 30s in good health and CMV-seronegative. This chain joins TRBV5-4 and TRBJ2-2, with 11 bases identical to TRBD1. The sample was PBMCs. In DNA form, the CDR3 reads TGTGCCAGCAGCCGCGGGACAGGGGGGTATATCGGGGAGCTGTTTTTT. Translated, it gives CASSRGTGGYIGELFF.